This record covers a single T cell receptor (beta chain). Assay used: immunoSEQ multiplex PCR; TCRdb lists only in-frame clones, some missing. The sample yields around 130,000 clones, around 90% seen once. This sample is part of a study of T cells in localized non-small cell lung cancer. This TCR came from a female donor over 55 with stage I lung adenocarcinoma. The sequencing here drew on peripheral blood, taken before any cancer treatment.

Here the CDR3 reads CASNGPSSTDTQYF. CDR3 coding DNA: TGTGCCAGCAATGGGCCTTCTAGCACAGATACGCAGTATTTT. This chain links TRBV28 with TRBJ2-3; D not resolved. Germline lookup yields CDR1 MDHEN and CDR2 SYDVKM. Trimming removed 7 bases from V and 0 bases from J, with 11 bases in between. CDR3 length equals 14 residues.